One sample yielded the 16 T cell receptor beta chains listed below, sequenced in a study of blood T cell repertoires in COVID-19. Measured with immunoSEQ multiplex PCR; TCRdb has only the in-frame clones, and not every one. This repertoire shows about 170,000 clones, 70% to 85% found once; its top ten account for roughly 1.1%. The sequenced sample consisted of peripheral blood. The receptors stem from a man between 60 and 75 years old who had recovered from COVID-19.

The chain links TRBV9 to TRBJ1-2; D is perhaps TRBD1 (5 bases). CDR1 and CDR2 (germline): SGDLS, YYNGEE. With 7 bases removed from V and 10 bases from J, the gap between germline ends came to 8 bases. The CDR3 loop spans 9 amino acids. Written as DNA, the CDR3 is TGTGCCAGCGACAGTGACTACACCTTC. It encodes CASDSDYTF.

This clone was detected a few times. This chain connects TRBV5-1 to TRBJ2-2; perhaps TRBD1 as D (6 bases). The germline CDR1 and CDR2 sequences are SGHRS and YFSETQ. The CDR3 is 14 residues long. V lost 5 bases, J lost 4 bases, and 12 bases lay in between. The CDR3 DNA is TGCGCCAGCAGTTCGTTCAGGGGCACCGGGGAGCTGTTTTTT. It yields the protein CASSSFRGTGELFF.

This clone has just one count. The chain joins TRBV9 to TRBJ2-1, with TRBD2 matching 11 bases. The CDR3 totals 16 residues. Looked up from germline, CDR1 is SGDLS and CDR2 is YYNGEE. The ends lost 2 bases at V and 2 bases at J; junction bases unmatched: 3. In DNA form, the CDR3 reads TGTGCCAGCAGCGTTAATAGCGGGGGGGCCTACAATGAGCAGTTCTTC. Translation: CASSVNSGGAYNEQFF.

This clone was found many times. This sequence joins TRBV3-1 (or the pseudogene TRBV3-2) and TRBJ1-6; no definite D call. The CDR3 runs 18 residues. Trimming took off 1 base at V and 0 bases at J, with 13 bases between the two ends. Germline lookup yields CDR1 LGHDT and CDR2 YNNKEL (reference sequence). CDR3 residues: CASSQGFVLSSYNSPLHF. The CDR3 DNA reads as TGTGCCAGCAGCCAAGGTTTCGTTCTAAGCTCCTATAATTCACCCCTCCACTTT.

The rearrangement joins TRBV5-6 to TRBJ2-6; 7 bases align to TRBD1. Germline-derived CDR1 and CDR2 are SGHDT and YYEEEE. This CDR3 spans 18 amino acids. With V trimmed by 1 base and J by 0 bases, 7 bases remained unmatched. The DNA for the CDR3 is TGTGCCAGCAGCTTGACCCCGGACAGGTACTCTGGGGCCAACGTCCTGACTTTC. Translating gives CASSLTPDRYSGANVLTF.

The chain carries TRBV6-5 and TRBJ2-7, with 12 bases fitting TRBD2. The junction had 9 bases not matched to a gene; V was cut back by 6 bases and J by 6 bases. Germline V gene lookup returns CDR1 MNHEY and CDR2 SVGAGI. CDR3 length equals 15 residues. Written as DNA, the CDR3 is TGTGCCAGCAGCCCCCTTCTAGCGGGGGGGCTCGAGCAGTACTTC. Amino acids: CASSPLLAGGLEQYF.

V usage is TRBV23-1 and J usage is TRBJ1-2; a possible D gene is TRBD1 (6 bases). TRBV23-1 is an ORF, with its function uncertain. CDR3 length: 16 residues. V was trimmed by 3 bases and J by 4 bases, leaving 18 bases between them. This chain's CDR3 is CASSHPGEGESYGYTF. CDR3 nucleotides: TGCGCCAGCAGTCACCCGGGGGAGGGGGAGTCCTATGGCTACACCTTC.

The CDR3: CASSPRQGRDNSPLHF. The CDR3 DNA reads TGTGCCAGCTCACCACGCCAGGGTCGCGATAATTCACCCCTCCACTTT. The chain is built from TRBV18 and TRBJ1-6, with D tentatively TRBD1 (5 bases). Germline CDR1 is KGHSH and CDR2 is LQKENI. The CDR3 runs to 16 residues. Trimming stripped 1 base from V and 5 bases from J, with 12 bases between.

The sample holds one count of this clone. The chain couples TRBV19 to TRBJ1-2; a weak D match, TRBD1 (5 bases). Germline CDR1 and CDR2: LNHDA and SQIVND (reference sequence). Trimming removed 3 bases at V and 2 bases at J, with 10 bases between. The CDR3 loop spans 14 amino acids. The CDR3 DNA is TGTGCCAGTAGTATGAGTCGACAGAACTATGGCTACACCTTC. Protein product: CASSMSRQNYGYTF.

The chain has TRBV27 and TRBJ1-6, with 10 nucleotides matching TRBD1. Per the germline V gene, CDR1 is MNHEY and CDR2 is SMNVEV (reference sequence). J lost 8 bases, V lost 2 bases, and 3 bases had no gene match. The CDR3 spans 15 residues. Here the CDR3 reads CASSLETGGYSPLHF. The CDR3 DNA follows: TGTGCCAGCAGTTTAGAGACAGGGGGCTATTCACCCCTCCACTTT.

This clone was seen ten or more times. The rearrangement uses TRBV14 and TRBJ1-2; TRBD1 is a possible D gene (6 bases). This CDR3 has 15 residues. Trimming stripped 2 bases from V and 4 bases from J, with 14 bases between. Germline V gene lookup returns CDR1 SGHDN and CDR2 FVKESK. CDR3 loop: CASSQLVGQSYGYTF. The DNA of the CDR3 is TGTGCCAGCAGCCAACTGGTCGGACAGAGCTATGGCTACACCTTC.

This clone was found once. This chain joins TRBV4-1 and TRBJ1-5, with unresolved D. Trimming took 0 bases from V and 0 from J, leaving 21 bases between them. The germline V gene encodes CDR1 MGHRA and CDR2 YSYEKL. The CDR3 is 20 residues long. Here the CDR3 reads CASSQDLRLQFSDSNQPQHF. The CDR3, as DNA: TGCGCCAGCAGCCAAGATTTAAGATTACAGTTCTCTGATAGCAATCAGCCCCAGCATTTT.

The rearrangement joins TRBV6-5 to TRBJ2-7; D gene ambiguous. CDR1 MNHEY and CDR2 SVGAGI come from the germline V gene. V lost 6 bases and J 5 bases, leaving 17 bases between the germline ends. CDR3 length: 14 residues. In nucleotides, the CDR3 is TGTGCCAGCAGAACTACTCAGATTCTAAACGAGCAGTACTTC. It is translated as CASRTTQILNEQYF.

The V call is TRBV27, the J call TRBJ2-2, with 12 bases that match TRBD2. This CDR3 is 18 amino acids long. V dropped 6 bases and J dropped 4; count of bases not matched to a gene: 12. Germline-derived CDR1 and CDR2 are MNHEY and SMNVEV (reference sequence). The CDR3 reads CASRLASGGAKGTGELFF. The CDR3 DNA reads TGTGCCAGCAGGCTCGCTAGCGGGGGGGCGAAGGGCACCGGGGAGCTGTTTTTT.

As concerns this clone: An end of the junction differs from the germline gene, which may be a read error. The gene calls are TRBV7-2 and TRBJ2-3; D might be TRBD1 or TRBD2, each matching 5 bases. The CDR3 consists of 16 residues. CDR1 and CDR2 from the germline V gene are SGHTA and FQGNSA. CDR3 coding DNA: TGTGCCAGCAGCCTAGCCCTGGGGCGGAGCACAGATACGCAGTATTTT. Encoded protein: CASSLALGRSTDTQYF. Drawing the rest from reference TRBV7-2 and TRBJ2-3, the complete variable domain is GAGVSQSPSNKVTEKGKDVELRCDPISGHTALYWYRQSLGQGLEFLIYFQGNSAPDKSGLPSDRFSAERTGGSVSTLTIQRTQQEDSAVYLCASSLALGRSTDTQYFGPGTRLTVL.

This clone was seen a single time. The CDR3, as DNA: TGTGCCAGCAGTTTTGGGGCTTACGAGCAGTACTTC. It translates to CASSFGAYEQYF. The chain links TRBV12-3 or TRBV12-4 to TRBJ2-7; possible D gene TRBD1, 5 bases. The CDR3 spans 12 residues. Trimming cost V 3 bases and J 4 bases, with 7 bases left between them.